The 30 T cell receptor beta chains presented below share a single source sample, sequenced in a study of vaccination and CD4 T cells after COVID-19. These receptors' targets are unknown. This sample's time point: late sampling 161 to 241 days after vaccination in three convalescent patients. This sample's treatment: 10-day PBMC culture with coronavirus spike peptide pools or control peptides (ViraFEST assay). Researchers used the Oncomine TCR Beta short-read assay to sequence DNA from cultured CD4+ T cells. TCRdb re-derived calls from the PCR reads in MiXCR, one entry per CDR3 protein. Of 25,000 to 30,000 distinct CDR3 sequences in the sample, around a third were seen once. The sample consisted of CD4+ T cells from blood, cultured in vitro, taken about 7 months after SARS-CoV-2 vaccination. All receptors derive from a human donor who had recovered from COVID-19.

This chain uses TRBV6-1 with TRBJ1-2; D ambiguous. The germline gives CDR1 MNHNS, CDR2 SASEGT. The germline V and J ends were trimmed by 3 bases and 8 bases, with 13 bases remaining between them. This CDR3 region has 13 residues. The CDR3 DNA is TGTGCCAGCAGTGAGGCTTTTCGGAGGGGCTACACCTTC. Protein: CASSEAFRRGYTF.

The CDR3 bases are TGCAGTGCTAGGGAGGGTAGGAACTACGAGCAGTACTTC. It is translated as CSAREGRNYEQYF. This chain joins TRBV20-1 and TRBJ2-7, with TRBD2 as a possible D gene (6 bases). CDR3 size: 13 residues. CDR1 and CDR2 from the germline V gene are DFQATT and SNEGSKA (reference sequence). V lost 3 bases and J lost 3, with 12 bases in between.

This clonotype was found a few times. V and J are TRBV20-1 and TRBJ2-1, with 11 positions matching TRBD2. The CDR3 contains 13 residues. Germline V gene sequence: CDR1 DFQATT, CDR2 SNEGSKA (reference sequence). V lost 0 bases to trimming and J lost 10 bases; unmatched junction nucleotides: 2. This CDR3 reads CSARDLAGGEQFF. The CDR3 DNA sequence: TGCAGTGCTAGAGATCTAGCGGGGGGAGAGCAGTTCTTC.

This sequence joins TRBV6-1 and TRBJ1-5, with D perhaps matching TRBD1 (5 bases). Between the trimmed V and J ends, which lost 6 bases and 5 bases, there was a span of 14 bases. Germline loops: CDR1 MNHNS, CDR2 SASEGT. The CDR3 sequence is 14 residues long. DNA of the CDR3: TGTGCCAGCAGCCGGGCGGCAGGGTATCAGCCCCAGCATTTT. It translates to CASSRAAGYQPQHF.

The chain carries TRBV11-2 and TRBJ1-2; the D is unclear. Trimming removed 2 bases at V and 8 bases at J, with 12 bases between. The CDR3 extends over 13 amino acids. Germline CDR1 is SGHAT and CDR2 is FQNNGV. The CDR3 spells CASSLNRLRGYTF. Here the CDR3 DNA reads TGTGCCAGCAGCTTAAACCGTTTAAGAGGCTACACCTTC.

In its sample, this clonotype was seen a few times. The chain uses TRBV7-6 and TRBJ1-6; D is unclear. The germline V gene has CDR1 SGHVS and CDR2 FNYEAQ. The length of the CDR3 is 14 residues. V dropped 1 base and J dropped 5 bases, with 6 bases sitting between them. The DNA for the CDR3 is TGTGCCAGCAGCTTAGGTAGAGATAATTCACCCCTCCACTTT. Protein: CASSLGRDNSPLHF.

This sequence joins TRBV21-1 and TRBJ2-1; the table assigns TRBD1, which was not confirmed against the DNA. TRBV21-1 is tagged as a pseudogene. The CDR3 sequence is 16 residues long. The DNA of the CDR3 is TGTGCCAGCAGGGATCCGACAGGGTGCACTCTCAATGAGCAGTTCTTC. It is translated as CASRDPTGCTLNEQFF.

The chain has TRBV19 and TRBJ2-3; maybe TRBD2 (5 bases). The CDR3 totals 15 residues. V was cut by 2 bases and J by 0 bases, with 9 bases left in between. The V gene's germline CDR1 is LNHDA and CDR2 SQIVND (reference sequence). This CDR3 is CASSIQAVSTDTQYF. For the CDR3, the DNA is TGTGCCAGTAGTATACAAGCGGTTAGCACAGATACGCAGTATTTT.

The V and J genes are TRBV6-1 and TRBJ2-2; no clear D gene. Trimming pared 1 base from V and 6 bases from J, leaving 3 bases between. The CDR3 covers 12 residues. Germline CDR1 and CDR2: MNHNS and SASEGT. The CDR3 DNA follows: TGTGCCAGCAGTGAAGAAGCCGGGGAGCTGTTTTTT. Amino acid sequence: CASSEEAGELFF.

This clonotype showed up just a few times. This rearrangement joins TRBV20-1 to TRBJ2-1, with D possibly being TRBD1 (6 bases). The CDR3 spans 14 residues. Germline V CDR1 and CDR2: DFQATT, SNEGSKA (reference sequence). The V end lost 8 bases, the J end lost 7 bases, and 21 bases lay between the germline ends. The DNA for the CDR3 is TGCAGTTCGGCGACAGGCTCTCACAGGAATGAGCAGTTCTTC. Translating it yields CSSATGSHRNEQFF.

The chain's CDR3 is CASRLGSTDTQYF. The DNA of the CDR3 is TGTGCCAGCAGGTTGGGGAGCACAGATACGCAGTATTTT. The chain uses TRBV11-1 and TRBJ2-3, with D hard to call. This CDR3 region has 13 residues. Germline values: CDR1 SGHAT, CDR2 FQDESV (reference sequence). The V end lost 6 bases, the J end lost 0 bases, and 7 bases lay between the germline ends.

The chain carries TRBV5-4 and TRBJ1-2, with TRBD1 matching 9 bases. Germline CDR1 is SGHNT and CDR2 is YYREEE (reference sequence). Trimming at V came to 4 bases and at J to 7 bases, leaving 11 bases not matched to a gene. CDR3 length: 15 residues. In DNA, the CDR3 is TGTGCCAGCAGCCCCCTACAGGGGGCACGCGGTGGCTACACCTTC. Protein: CASSPLQGARGGYTF.

This clonotype has just a few counts. The CDR3 DNA reads TGCAGTGCTAGTCTTGGCCGGGGACAAGAGACCCAGTACTTC. This encodes CSASLGRGQETQYF. The chain couples TRBV20-1 to TRBJ2-5; a weak D match, TRBD2 (5 bases). CDR1 and CDR2 (germline): DFQATT, SNEGSKA (reference sequence). The CDR3 is made up of 14 amino acids. Trimming cost V 3 bases and J 2 bases, with 13 bases left between them.

The sample holds a few counts of this clonotype. The chain uses TRBV28 and TRBJ2-7; possible D gene TRBD1, 5 bases. Trimming took off 7 bases at V and 9 bases at J, with 16 bases between the two ends. Germline-derived CDR1 and CDR2 are MDHEN and SYDVKM. This CDR3 has 12 amino acids. The CDR3 sequence: CASTPSLGVQYF. CDR3 DNA sequence: TGTGCCAGCACCCCCTCCTTAGGGGTGCAGTACTTC.

V gene TRBV28 combines with J gene TRBJ2-3; D is perhaps TRBD1 (6 bases). Between the trimmed V and J ends, which lost 5 bases and 2 bases, there was a span of 17 bases. Germline V gene data show CDR1 as MDHEN and CDR2 as SYDVKM. There are 16 residues in the CDR3. CDR3 in amino acids: CASSTTAQGHTDTQYF. CDR3 coding DNA: TGTGCCAGCAGTACGACGGCCCAGGGACACACAGATACGCAGTATTTT.

V and J are TRBV20-1 and TRBJ2-3; 7 nucleotides agree with TRBD2. Trimming removed 3 bases from V and 5 bases from J; junction bases left unmatched: 5. Looked up from germline, CDR1 is DFQATT and CDR2 is SNEGSKA (reference sequence). The CDR3 has 13 amino acids. CDR3 sequence reads: CSARGGSRDTQYF. For the CDR3, the DNA is TGCAGTGCTAGGGGGGGGAGTAGAGATACGCAGTATTTT.

The chain employs TRBV6-1 and TRBJ1-6; D is unclear. CDR3 length: 13 residues. Germline CDR1 reads MNHNS; CDR2 reads SASEGT. V lost 4 bases, J lost 6 bases, and 7 bases lay in between. In DNA form, the CDR3 reads TGTGCCAGCAGTGCCGGGCCTAATTCACCCCTCCACTTT. Translation: CASSAGPNSPLHF.

V gene TRBV20-1 combines with J gene TRBJ2-7; D is uncertain. V dropped 5 bases and J dropped 0 bases, with 17 bases sitting between them. Looked up from germline, CDR1 is DFQATT and CDR2 is SNEGSKA (reference sequence). This CDR3 is built from 15 residues. The CDR3 protein is CSAPTPRTNSYEQYF. In nucleotides, the CDR3 is TGCAGTGCTCCAACGCCGCGGACGAACTCCTACGAGCAGTACTTC.

The rearrangement links TRBV12-3 or TRBV12-4 to TRBJ2-2; no clear D gene. The V gene lost 8 bases and the J gene lost 3 bases, with 4 bases spanning the gap. The CDR3 covers 11 residues. CDR3 nucleotide sequence: TGTGCCAGCGGTTACACCGGGGAGCTGTTTTTT. This gives the protein CASGYTGELFF.

This clonotype showed up just a few times. J is TRBJ1-2 and V is TRBV6-5, with D maybe TRBD1 (5 bases). This CDR3 spans 16 amino acids. The germline gives CDR1 MNHEY, CDR2 SVGAGI. Trimming left V 4 bases short and J 4 bases short, with 19 bases between. The CDR3 DNA is TGTGCCAGCAGTTCGTCGAATCCTCTCACAGGCTATGGCTACACCTTC. This gives the protein CASSSSNPLTGYGYTF.

The CDR3 DNA sequence: TGTGCCAGTAGTCCACCGGGACACAACGCAGTTAATTCACCCCTCCACTTT. This encodes CASSPPGHNAVNSPLHF. The J gene is TRBJ1-6, the V gene TRBV19, with D maybe TRBD1 (6 bases). Germline V lookup: CDR1 LNHDA, CDR2 SQIVND (reference sequence). The V gene lost 5 bases and the J gene lost 6 bases, with 20 bases spanning the gap. CDR3 size: 17 residues.

By frequency in the sample, this clonotype is medium-sized. This rearrangement joins TRBV20-1 to TRBJ1-2, with D possibly being TRBD1 (6 bases). This CDR3 has 14 amino acids. Germline lookup yields CDR1 DFQATT and CDR2 SNEGSKA (reference sequence). Trimming took 3 bases from V and 0 from J, leaving 11 bases between them. The CDR3 coding sequence is TGCAGTGCTAGGAGGGGGATTACTAACTATGGCTACACCTTC. Residues: CSARRGITNYGYTF.

The rearrangement uses TRBV6-1 and TRBJ1-3, with 9 positions matching TRBD1. V was pared by 4 bases and J by 4 bases, with 5 bases of the junction left unmatched. Germline V gene lookup returns CDR1 MNHNS and CDR2 SASEGT. CDR3 length: 15 amino acids. The CDR3 here is CASSGWDREGNTIYF. The CDR3 DNA sequence: TGTGCCAGCAGTGGCTGGGACAGGGAAGGAAACACCATATATTTT.

This clonotype qualifies as medium-sized. This sequence joins TRBV20-1 and TRBJ1-1; unclear D gene. V was pared by 3 bases and J by 1 base, with 12 bases between. The CDR3 extends over 14 amino acids. CDR1 and CDR2 from the germline V gene are DFQATT and SNEGSKA (reference sequence). CDR3 loop: CSASNNWANTEAFF. For the CDR3, the DNA is TGCAGTGCTAGTAACAATTGGGCGAACACTGAAGCTTTCTTT.

This chain joins TRBV2 and TRBJ1-5; no clear D. V lost 6 bases to trimming and J lost 1 base, with 7 bases between them. Germline lookup yields CDR1 SNHLY and CDR2 FYNNEI. This CDR3 comprises 13 residues. CDR3 residues: CASSAGSNQPQHF. The CDR3 DNA is TGTGCCAGCAGCGCGGGGAGCAATCAGCCCCAGCATTTT.

The chain couples TRBV12-3 or TRBV12-4 to TRBJ2-3; 8 nucleotides align to TRBD1. V trimming: 6 bases; J trimming: 1 base; junction bases outside the gene matches: 9. The CDR3 loop spans 16 amino acids. CDR3 in amino acids: CASRRDRSLGTDTQYF. Here the CDR3 DNA reads TGTGCCAGCAGGAGGGACAGGAGCCTTGGCACAGATACGCAGTATTTT.

The chain has TRBV2 and TRBJ2-1, with TRBD2 matching 9 bases. Germline CDR1 is SNHLY and CDR2 is FYNNEI. V lost 5 bases and J lost 6; bases outside the gene matches: 5. CDR3 length equals 14 residues. The CDR3 protein is CASSSETSGNEQFF. Written as DNA, the CDR3 is TGTGCCAGCAGTTCTGAGACTAGCGGCAATGAGCAGTTCTTC.

J is TRBJ2-3 and V is TRBV7-6, with D possibly TRBD1 on 6 matching bases. The germline V and J ends were trimmed by 5 bases and 2 bases, with 14 bases remaining between them. Per the germline V gene, CDR1 is SGHVS and CDR2 is FNYEAQ. The CDR3 extends over 15 amino acids. Here the CDR3 reads CASSLLGGYTDTQYF. CDR3 coding DNA: TGTGCCAGCAGCCTGCTAGGGGGATACACAGATACGCAGTATTTT.

This clonotype occurred once. The chain has TRBV20-1 and TRBJ2-2, with 8 bases fitting TRBD2. J lost 2 bases, V lost 5 bases, and 4 bases had no gene match. The CDR3 sequence is 14 residues long. The V gene's germline CDR1 is DFQATT and CDR2 SNEGSKA (reference sequence). CDR3 DNA sequence: TGCAGTGCTGTGACTAGCGCCAACACCGGGGAGCTGTTTTTT. It is translated as CSAVTSANTGELFF.

This clonotype was observed once. The chain links TRBV6-1 to TRBJ2-7, with unresolved D. V was pared by 4 bases and J by 2 bases, with 6 bases between. The CDR3 has 12 amino acids. Germline CDR1 is MNHNS and CDR2 is SASEGT. In DNA form, the CDR3 reads TGTGCCAGCAGTGCTTCGGCCTACGAGCAGTACTTC. Its protein is CASSASAYEQYF.